This T cell receptor beta chain was observed in a study of T-cell memory formation after mild COVID-19. Study-level background: Largely donor-specific TCR clusters were found. Overall study results and limits: Several responding clones turned up in pre-infection memory, indicating that cross-reactive memory may have taken part. For second-wave clones that peaked at day 37, SARS-CoV-2 specificity went unverified.

On this clonotype: Its antigen is undetermined.

The ends lost 3 bases at V and 2 bases at J; junction bases unmatched: 3. The germline V gene encodes CDR1 SGHNT and CDR2 YYREEE (reference sequence). The CDR3 covers 16 residues. Using constant-segment primers, 5'RACE produced TCR alpha and TCR beta cDNA libraries carrying sample barcodes and UMIs. TCRdb itself ran the 5' RACE reads through MiXCR, one entry per CDR3 protein. The sample has roughly 150,000 distinct CDR3 sequences, 11% to 15% seen once. This sequence was found in an adult woman who had mild COVID-19 (a few samples of this study predate the infection). Cell type and time point are not known. The V and J genes are TRBV5-4 and TRBJ2-3, with 13 bases matching TRBD2. Sequencing was carried out using PBMCs or a T cell subset sorted from them (not recorded which). The CDR3 sequence is CASSSGLAGITDTQYF. DNA of the CDR3: TGTGCCAGCAGCTCGGGACTAGCGGGGATCACAGATACGCAGTATTTT.